This record concerns one T cell receptor beta chain sequence. Its antigen is unknown. This specimen belongs to a study of blood T cells in healthy people across ages. Study-wide points: Observed TCR beta diversity showed a strong correlation with the percentage of naive T cells as measured by flow cytometry. Roughly linear age-related decline in beta diversity appeared, significant by age about 40. Leaving the PBMCs unsorted stopped any conclusive comparison of naive versus antigen-experienced cells.

The V gene lost 6 bases and the J gene lost 1 base, with 18 bases spanning the gap. Germline V gene data show CDR1 as DFQATT and CDR2 as SNEGSKA (reference sequence). This CDR3 is built from 15 residues. The second PCR ran about 7 to 12 cycles with a sample-barcoded 5' primer and J-beta primers. Tagging of each cDNA molecule was performed by a template-switch adaptor with 12 random nucleotides. One entry per CDR3 protein results from TCRdb running MiXCR on the 5' RACE reads. The sample records over a million distinct CDR3 sequences, 42% being singletons. The sequencing sample was made of blood. V gene TRBV20-1 combines with J gene TRBJ1-2; unclear D gene. This TCR derives from a woman between 18 and 29 years old in good health. This CDR3 is CSATGILGGNYGYTF. In nucleotides, the CDR3 is TGCAGTGCAACCGGGATCCTAGGCGGTAACTATGGCTACACCTTC.